In this sample, the clone carrying this T cell receptor (beta chain) turned up many times. These data originate in a study of spatial heterogeneity in lung cancer. In the study overall: Donation came from over 60 patients with untreated early-stage non-small cell lung cancer. For the average unique TCR and UMI combination, more than eight occurrences appeared in raw reads.

TCR cDNA molecules each carried a unique molecular identifier. TCRdb itself ran the 5' RACE reads through MiXCR, one entry per CDR3 protein. The sample holds 72,000 or so distinct CDR3 sequences, over 7% seen once. Time point in this sample: blood at routine non-recurrence follow-up after resection. Whole RNA from tumor, nontumor lung or frozen PBMC was sequenced unsorted. V gave up 4 bases and J gave up 1 base, with 9 bases separating them. This CDR3 is built from 14 residues. Sample: PBMCs, taken at follow-up. This sequence joins TRBV12-3 or TRBV12-4 and TRBJ2-3; D not certain. The TCR sequence derives from a female donor with early-stage non-small cell lung cancer. DNA of the CDR3: TGTGCCAGCAGTTATGCTACTGGCACAGATACGCAGTATTTT. The encoded protein is CASSYATGTDTQYF.